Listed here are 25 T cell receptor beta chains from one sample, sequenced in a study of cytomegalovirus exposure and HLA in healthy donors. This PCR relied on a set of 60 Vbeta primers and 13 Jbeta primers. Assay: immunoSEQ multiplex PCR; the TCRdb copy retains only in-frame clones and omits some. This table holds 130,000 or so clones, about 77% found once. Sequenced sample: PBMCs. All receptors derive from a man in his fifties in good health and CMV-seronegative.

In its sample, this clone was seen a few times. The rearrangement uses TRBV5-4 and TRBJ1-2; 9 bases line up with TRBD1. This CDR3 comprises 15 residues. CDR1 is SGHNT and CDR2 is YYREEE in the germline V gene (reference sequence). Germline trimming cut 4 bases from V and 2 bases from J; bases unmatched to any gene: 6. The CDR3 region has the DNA TGTGCCAGCAGCCTACCGGACAGGGGCAACTATGGCTACACCTTC. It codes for CASSLPDRGNYGYTF.

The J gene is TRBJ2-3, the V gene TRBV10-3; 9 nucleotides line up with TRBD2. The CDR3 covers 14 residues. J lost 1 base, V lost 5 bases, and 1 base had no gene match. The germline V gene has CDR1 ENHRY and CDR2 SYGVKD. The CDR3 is CAISLAGGTDTQYF. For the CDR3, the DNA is TGTGCCATCAGTTTAGCGGGAGGCACAGATACGCAGTATTTT.

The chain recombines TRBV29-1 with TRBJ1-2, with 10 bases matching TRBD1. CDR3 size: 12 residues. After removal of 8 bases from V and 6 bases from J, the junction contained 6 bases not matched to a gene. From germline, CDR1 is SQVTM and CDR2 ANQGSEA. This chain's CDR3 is CSSDRGWDGYTF. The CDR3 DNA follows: TGCAGCTCGGACAGGGGGTGGGATGGCTACACCTTC.

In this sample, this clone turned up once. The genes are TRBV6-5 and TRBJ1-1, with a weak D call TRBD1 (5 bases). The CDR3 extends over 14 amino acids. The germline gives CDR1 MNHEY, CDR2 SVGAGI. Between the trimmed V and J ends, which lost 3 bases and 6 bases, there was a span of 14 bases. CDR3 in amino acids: CASSYRLETAEAFF. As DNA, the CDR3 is TGTGCCAGCAGTTATCGGTTGGAGACAGCTGAAGCTTTCTTT.

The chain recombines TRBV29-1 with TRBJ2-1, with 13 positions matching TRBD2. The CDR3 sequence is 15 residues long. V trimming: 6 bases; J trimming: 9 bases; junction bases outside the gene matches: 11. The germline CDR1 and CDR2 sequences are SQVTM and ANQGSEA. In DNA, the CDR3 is TGCAGCGTCATGGTAGGACTAGCGGGGGCAAGTGAGCAGTTCTTC. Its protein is CSVMVGLAGASEQFF.

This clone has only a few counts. The CDR3 region is CASSYYRDRGVYEQYF. Here the CDR3 DNA reads TGTGCCAGCAGCTACTACCGGGACAGGGGGGTCTACGAGCAGTACTTC. This chain uses TRBV7-8 with TRBJ2-7, with 11 nucleotides matching TRBD1. From germline, CDR1 is SGHVS and CDR2 FQNEAQ. V lost 4 bases to trimming and J lost 3 bases; unmatched junction nucleotides: 8. The CDR3 runs 16 residues.

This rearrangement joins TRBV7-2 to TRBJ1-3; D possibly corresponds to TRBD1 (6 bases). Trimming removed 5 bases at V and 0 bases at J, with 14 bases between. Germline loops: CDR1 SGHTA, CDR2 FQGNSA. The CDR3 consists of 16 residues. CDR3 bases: TGTGCCAGCAGCCGAGCGACAGGTTTCTCTGGAAACACCATATATTTT. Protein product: CASSRATGFSGNTIYF.

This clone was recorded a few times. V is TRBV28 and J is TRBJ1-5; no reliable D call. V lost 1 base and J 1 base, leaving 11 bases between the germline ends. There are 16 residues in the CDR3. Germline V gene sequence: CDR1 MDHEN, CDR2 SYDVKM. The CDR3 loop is CASSLSVTGSNQPQHF. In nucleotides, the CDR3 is TGTGCCAGCAGTTTATCAGTGACGGGAAGCAATCAGCCCCAGCATTTT. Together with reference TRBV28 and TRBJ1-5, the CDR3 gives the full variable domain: DVKVTQSSRYLVKRTGEKVFLECVQDMDHENMFWYRQDPGLGLRLIYFSYDVKMKEKGDIPEGYSVSREKKERFSLILESASTNQTSMYLCASSLSVTGSNQPQHFGDGTRLSIL.

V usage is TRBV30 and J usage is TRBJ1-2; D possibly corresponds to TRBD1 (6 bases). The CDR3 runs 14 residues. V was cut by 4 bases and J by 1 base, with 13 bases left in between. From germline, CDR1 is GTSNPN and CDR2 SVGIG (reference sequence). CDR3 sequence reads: CAWIQQGFNYGYTF. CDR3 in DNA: TGTGCCTGGATTCAACAGGGTTTTAACTATGGCTACACCTTC.

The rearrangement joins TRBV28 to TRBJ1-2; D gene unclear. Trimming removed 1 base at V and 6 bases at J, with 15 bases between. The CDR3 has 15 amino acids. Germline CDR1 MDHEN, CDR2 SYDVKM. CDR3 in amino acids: CASSLLVSAGNGYTF. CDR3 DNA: TGTGCCAGCAGTTTATTGGTATCGGCAGGCAATGGCTACACCTTC.

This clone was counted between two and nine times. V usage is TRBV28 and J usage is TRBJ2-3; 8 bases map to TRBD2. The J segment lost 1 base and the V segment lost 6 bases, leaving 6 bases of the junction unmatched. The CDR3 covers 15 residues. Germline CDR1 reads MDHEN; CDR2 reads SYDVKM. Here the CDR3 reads CASSYTGGGTDTQYF. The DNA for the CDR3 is TGTGCCAGCAGCTATACGGGGGGGGGCACAGATACGCAGTATTTT.

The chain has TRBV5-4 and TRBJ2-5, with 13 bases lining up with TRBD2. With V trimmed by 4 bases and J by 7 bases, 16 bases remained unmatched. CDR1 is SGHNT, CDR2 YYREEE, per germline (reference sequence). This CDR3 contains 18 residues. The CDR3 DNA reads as TGTGCCAGCAGCAATGCCGGGACTAGCGGGAACTTCCCATGGACCCAGTACTTC. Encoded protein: CASSNAGTSGNFPWTQYF.

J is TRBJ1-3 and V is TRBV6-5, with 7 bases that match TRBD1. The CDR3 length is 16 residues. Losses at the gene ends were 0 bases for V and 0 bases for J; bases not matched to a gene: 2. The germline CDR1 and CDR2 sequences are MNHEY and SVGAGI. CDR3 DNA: TGTGCCAGCAGTTACTCGAACAGGGGCTCTGGAAACACCATATATTTT. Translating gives CASSYSNRGSGNTIYF.

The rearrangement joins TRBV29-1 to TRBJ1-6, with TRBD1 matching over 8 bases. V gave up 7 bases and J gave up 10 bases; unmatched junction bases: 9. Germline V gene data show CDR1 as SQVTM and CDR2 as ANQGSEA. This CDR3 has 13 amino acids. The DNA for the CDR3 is TGCAGCGCCCAGGACAGGGAGGGATCACCCCTCCACTTT. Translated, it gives CSAQDREGSPLHF.

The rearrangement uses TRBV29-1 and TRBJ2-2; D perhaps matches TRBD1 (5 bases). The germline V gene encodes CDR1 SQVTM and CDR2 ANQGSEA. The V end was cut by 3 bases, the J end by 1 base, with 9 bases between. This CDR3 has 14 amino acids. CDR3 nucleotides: TGCAGCGTTGATTCAGGGAAGAACACCGGGGAGCTGTTTTTT. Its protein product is CSVDSGKNTGELFF.

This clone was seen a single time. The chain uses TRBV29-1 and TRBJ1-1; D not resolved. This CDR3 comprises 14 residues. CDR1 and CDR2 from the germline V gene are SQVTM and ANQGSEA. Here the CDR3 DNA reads TGCAGTGTGAGGGCTGGCTACGGGAACACTGAAGCTTTCTTT. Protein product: CSVRAGYGNTEAFF. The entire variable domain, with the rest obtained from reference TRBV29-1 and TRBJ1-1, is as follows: SAVISQKPSRDICQRGTSLTIQCQVDSQVTMMFWYRQQPGQSLTLIATANQGSEATYESGFVIDKFPISRPNLTFSTLTVSNMSPEDSSIYLCSVRAGYGNTEAFFGQGTRLTVV.

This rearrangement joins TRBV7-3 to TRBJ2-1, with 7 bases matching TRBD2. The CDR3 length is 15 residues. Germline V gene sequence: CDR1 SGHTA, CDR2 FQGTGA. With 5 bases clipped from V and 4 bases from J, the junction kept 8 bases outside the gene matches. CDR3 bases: TGTGCCAGCAGCCTAAGCGGGGCCAGGTACAATGAGCAGTTCTTC. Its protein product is CASSLSGARYNEQFF.

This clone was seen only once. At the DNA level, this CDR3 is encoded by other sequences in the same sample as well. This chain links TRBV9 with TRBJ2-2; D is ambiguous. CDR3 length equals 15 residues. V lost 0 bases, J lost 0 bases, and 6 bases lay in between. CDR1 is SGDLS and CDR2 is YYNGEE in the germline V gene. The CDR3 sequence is CASSVDRANTGELFF. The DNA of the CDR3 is TGTGCCAGCAGCGTAGACAGAGCGAACACCGGGGAGCTGTTTTTT.

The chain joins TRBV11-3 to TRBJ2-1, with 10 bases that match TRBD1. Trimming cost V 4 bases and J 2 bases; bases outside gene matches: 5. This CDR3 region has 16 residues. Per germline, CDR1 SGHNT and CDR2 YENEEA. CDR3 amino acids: CASSWGQGSTYNEQFF. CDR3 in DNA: TGTGCCAGCAGCTGGGGACAGGGGTCGACCTACAATGAGCAGTTCTTC.

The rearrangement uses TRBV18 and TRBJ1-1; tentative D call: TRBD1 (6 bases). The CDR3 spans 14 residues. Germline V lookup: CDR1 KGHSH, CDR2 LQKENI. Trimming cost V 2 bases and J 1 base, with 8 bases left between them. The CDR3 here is CASSPAQGNTEAFF. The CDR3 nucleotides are TGTGCCAGCTCACCAGCACAGGGGAACACTGAAGCTTTCTTT.

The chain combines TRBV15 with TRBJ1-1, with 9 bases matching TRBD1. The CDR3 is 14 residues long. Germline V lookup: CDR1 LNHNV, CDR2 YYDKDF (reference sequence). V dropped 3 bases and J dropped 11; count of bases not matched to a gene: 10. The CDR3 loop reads CATSRDRGSPVAFF. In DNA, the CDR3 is TGTGCCACCAGCAGGGACAGGGGATCCCCGGTGGCTTTCTTT.

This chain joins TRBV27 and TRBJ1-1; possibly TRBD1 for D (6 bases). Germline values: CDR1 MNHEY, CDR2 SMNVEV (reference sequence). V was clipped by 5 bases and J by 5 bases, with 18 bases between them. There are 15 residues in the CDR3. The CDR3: CASSIERGGRTEAFF. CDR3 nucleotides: TGTGCCAGCAGTATAGAAAGGGGGGGGCGGACTGAAGCTTTCTTT.

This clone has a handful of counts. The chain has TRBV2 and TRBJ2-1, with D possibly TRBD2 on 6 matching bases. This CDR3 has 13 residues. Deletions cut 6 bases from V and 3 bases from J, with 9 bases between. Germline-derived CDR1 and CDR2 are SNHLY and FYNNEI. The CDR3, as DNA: TGTGCCAGCAGCGCGGGATTCTACAATGAGCAGTTCTTC. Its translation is CASSAGFYNEQFF.

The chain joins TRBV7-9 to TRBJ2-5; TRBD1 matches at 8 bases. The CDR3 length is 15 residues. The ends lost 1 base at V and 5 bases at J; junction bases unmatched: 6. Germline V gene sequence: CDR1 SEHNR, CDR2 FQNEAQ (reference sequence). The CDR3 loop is CASSLGTGFRETQYF. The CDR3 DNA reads TGTGCCAGCAGCTTAGGGACAGGGTTTCGGGAGACCCAGTACTTC. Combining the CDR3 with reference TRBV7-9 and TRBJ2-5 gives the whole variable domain DTGVSQNPRHKITKRGQNVTFRCDPISEHNRLYWYRQTLGQGPEFLTYFQNEAQLEKSRLLSDRFSAERPKGSFSTLEIQRTEQGDSAMYLCASSLGTGFRETQYFGPGTRLLVL.

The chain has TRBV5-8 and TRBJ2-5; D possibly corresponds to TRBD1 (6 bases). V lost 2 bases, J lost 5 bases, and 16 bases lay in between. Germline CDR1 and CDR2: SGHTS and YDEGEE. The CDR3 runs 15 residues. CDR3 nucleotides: TGTGCCAGCAGCTTCTACAGGGACGGATTGGAGACCCAGTACTTC. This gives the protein CASSFYRDGLETQYF.